A selection of T cell receptor beta chains follows, all from one sample in a study of blood T cell repertoires in COVID-19. The protocol was immunoSEQ multiplex PCR, while the TCRdb copy is restricted to in-frame clones and leaves out a portion. This sample has about 200,000 clones; approximately 84% occur once, and the top ten carry 7.5% to 9%. The sequenced sample was peripheral blood. Receptors originate from a woman older than 75 with acute or convalescent COVID-19. Both conserved end residues are part of each CDR3. The order of the fields is D gene, J gene, V gene, clone size, CDR3 protein, CDR3 DNA. D genes are given only for firm matches. Clone size is given for some rows only: seen once, a few or many times, or a class if the clone is expanded.

D gene: .; J gene: TRBJ2-3; V gene: TRBV21-1; clone size: .; CDR3 protein: CASSKSVDSTDTQYF; CDR3 DNA: TGTGCCAGCAGCAAGAGTGTAGATAGCACAGATACGCAGTATTTT
D gene: .; J gene: TRBJ1-5; V gene: TRBV10-1; clone size: .; CDR3 protein: CASMRQPQHF; CDR3 DNA: TGCGCCAGCATGCGGCAGCCCCAGCATTTT
D gene: .; J gene: TRBJ2-2; V gene: TRBV6-4; clone size: .; CDR3 protein: CASSADRAGTGELFF; CDR3 DNA: TGTGCCAGCAGTGCCGACAGAGCGGGCACCGGGGAGCTGTTTTTT
D gene: .; J gene: TRBJ1-1; V gene: TRBV9; clone size: .; CDR3 protein: CASSVVEGTEAFF; CDR3 DNA: TGTGCCAGCAGCGTAGTAGAGGGCACTGAAGCTTTCTTT
D gene: .; J gene: TRBJ2-3; V gene: TRBV5-1; clone size: .; CDR3 protein: CASSREAGFSTDTQYF; CDR3 DNA: TGCGCCAGCAGCAGAGAGGCGGGTTTTAGCACAGATACGCAGTATTTT
D gene: TRBD1; J gene: TRBJ2-7; V gene: TRBV24-1; clone size: .; CDR3 protein: CATSDLLDRAYEQYF; CDR3 DNA: TGTGCCACCAGTGATTTGTTAGACAGGGCCTACGAGCAGTACTTC
D gene: TRBD2; J gene: TRBJ2-2; V gene: TRBV7-2; clone size: .; CDR3 protein: CASSLPPSGAGELFF; CDR3 DNA: TGTGCCAGCAGCTTACCCCCTAGCGGGGCCGGGGAGCTGTTTTTT
D gene: .; J gene: TRBJ1-2; V gene: TRBV5-6; clone size: once; CDR3 protein: CASSPGGQNYGYTF; CDR3 DNA: TGTGCCAGCAGCCCCGGAGGCCAGAACTATGGCTACACCTTC
D gene: TRBD1; J gene: TRBJ1-3; V gene: TRBV28; clone size: .; CDR3 protein: CASRGQGSGNTIYF; CDR3 DNA: TGTGCCAGCAGGGGACAGGGCTCTGGAAACACCATATATTTT
D gene: TRBD2; J gene: TRBJ2-3; V gene: TRBV2; clone size: .; CDR3 protein: CASSEGTSGRTDTQYF; CDR3 DNA: TGTGCCAGCAGTGAAGGGACTAGCGGACGCACAGATACGCAGTATTTT
D gene: .; J gene: TRBJ2-7; V gene: TRBV25-1; clone size: .; CDR3 protein: CASSNLTGEQYF; CDR3 DNA: TGTGCCAGCAGTAACTTAACAGGAGAGCAGTACTTC
D gene: .; J gene: TRBJ1-4; V gene: TRBV28; clone size: .; CDR3 protein: CASSLGRAGHEKLFF; CDR3 DNA: TGTGCCAGCAGTTTGGGAAGGGCAGGGCATGAAAAACTGTTTTTT
D gene: TRBD1; J gene: TRBJ1-1; V gene: TRBV11-2; clone size: .; CDR3 protein: CASSSYRGRNTEAFF; CDR3 DNA: TGTGCCAGCAGCTCCTACAGGGGGCGGAACACTGAAGCTTTCTTT
D gene: .; J gene: TRBJ2-2; V gene: TRBV6-5; clone size: .; CDR3 protein: CASSRDTGELFF; CDR3 DNA: TGTGCCAGCTCAAGAGACACCGGGGAGCTGTTTTTT
D gene: TRBD2; J gene: TRBJ2-7; V gene: TRBV29-1; clone size: .; CDR3 protein: CSVLGGSGIGYEQYF; CDR3 DNA: TGCAGCGTTTTGGGGGGGAGCGGGATCGGGTACGAGCAGTACTTC
D gene: .; J gene: TRBJ2-3; V gene: TRBV18; clone size: once; CDR3 protein: CASSLVPTDTQYF; CDR3 DNA: TGTGCCAGCTCACTCGTCCCCACAGATACGCAGTATTTT
D gene: TRBD2; J gene: TRBJ2-1; V gene: TRBV11-2; clone size: .; CDR3 protein: CASSLAGGFYNEQFF; CDR3 DNA: TGTGCCAGCAGCTTAGCGGGAGGATTCTACAATGAGCAGTTCTTC
D gene: TRBD1; J gene: TRBJ2-2; V gene: TRBV5-6; clone size: .; CDR3 protein: CASSRGAQGALGGELFF; CDR3 DNA: TGTGCCAGCAGCCGAGGGGCCCAGGGGGCGCTCGGCGGGGAGCTGTTTTTT
D gene: .; J gene: TRBJ1-6; V gene: TRBV10-3; clone size: .; CDR3 protein: CATRYEDNSPLHF; CDR3 DNA: TGTGCCACCCGATATGAGGATAATTCACCCCTCCACTTT
D gene: .; J gene: TRBJ2-2; V gene: TRBV2; clone size: .; CDR3 protein: CASSEVSPRTGELFF; CDR3 DNA: TGTGCCAGCAGTGAAGTGAGTCCTCGGACCGGGGAGCTGTTTTTT
D gene: TRBD1; J gene: TRBJ1-5; V gene: TRBV12-5; clone size: .; CDR3 protein: CASGLSPTGVGNQPQHF; CDR3 DNA: TGTGCTAGTGGTTTGTCACCGACAGGGGTGGGTAATCAGCCCCAGCATTTT
D gene: TRBD1; J gene: TRBJ2-5; V gene: TRBV2; clone size: once; CDR3 protein: CASRRDSLQETQYF; CDR3 DNA: TGTGCCAGCCGTCGGGACAGTTTACAAGAGACCCAGTACTTC
D gene: .; J gene: TRBJ2-3; V gene: TRBV5-1; clone size: .; CDR3 protein: CASSLDRPHTDTQYF; CDR3 DNA: TGCGCCAGCAGCTTAGACAGGCCGCACACAGATACGCAGTATTTT
D gene: TRBD2; J gene: TRBJ2-7; V gene: TRBV2; clone size: .; CDR3 protein: CASRRGLAGDYEQYF; CDR3 DNA: TGTGCCAGCAGACGTGGACTAGCGGGAGACTACGAGCAGTACTTC
D gene: .; J gene: TRBJ1-4; V gene: TRBV7-9; clone size: .; CDR3 protein: CASSPDSYNEKLFF; CDR3 DNA: TGTGCCAGCAGCCCCGACAGCTATAATGAAAAACTGTTTTTT
D gene: TRBD1; J gene: TRBJ2-7; V gene: TRBV28; clone size: .; CDR3 protein: CASSSPRPGQGWDEQYF; CDR3 DNA: TGTGCCAGCAGTTCCCCTCGACCGGGACAGGGGTGGGACGAGCAGTACTTC
D gene: .; J gene: TRBJ1-1; V gene: TRBV5-1; clone size: .; CDR3 protein: CASSLDGVLGTEAFF; CDR3 DNA: TGCGCCAGCAGCTTGGACGGGGTGTTAGGCACTGAAGCTTTCTTT
D gene: .; J gene: TRBJ2-1; V gene: TRBV4-2; clone size: once; CDR3 protein: CASSQEGRGNEQFF; CDR3 DNA: TGTGCCAGCAGCCAAGAGGGTAGAGGCAATGAGCAGTTCTTC
D gene: .; J gene: TRBJ1-2; V gene: TRBV28; clone size: .; CDR3 protein: CASNQGSYGYTF; CDR3 DNA: TGTGCCAGCAATCAGGGTAGCTATGGCTACACCTTC